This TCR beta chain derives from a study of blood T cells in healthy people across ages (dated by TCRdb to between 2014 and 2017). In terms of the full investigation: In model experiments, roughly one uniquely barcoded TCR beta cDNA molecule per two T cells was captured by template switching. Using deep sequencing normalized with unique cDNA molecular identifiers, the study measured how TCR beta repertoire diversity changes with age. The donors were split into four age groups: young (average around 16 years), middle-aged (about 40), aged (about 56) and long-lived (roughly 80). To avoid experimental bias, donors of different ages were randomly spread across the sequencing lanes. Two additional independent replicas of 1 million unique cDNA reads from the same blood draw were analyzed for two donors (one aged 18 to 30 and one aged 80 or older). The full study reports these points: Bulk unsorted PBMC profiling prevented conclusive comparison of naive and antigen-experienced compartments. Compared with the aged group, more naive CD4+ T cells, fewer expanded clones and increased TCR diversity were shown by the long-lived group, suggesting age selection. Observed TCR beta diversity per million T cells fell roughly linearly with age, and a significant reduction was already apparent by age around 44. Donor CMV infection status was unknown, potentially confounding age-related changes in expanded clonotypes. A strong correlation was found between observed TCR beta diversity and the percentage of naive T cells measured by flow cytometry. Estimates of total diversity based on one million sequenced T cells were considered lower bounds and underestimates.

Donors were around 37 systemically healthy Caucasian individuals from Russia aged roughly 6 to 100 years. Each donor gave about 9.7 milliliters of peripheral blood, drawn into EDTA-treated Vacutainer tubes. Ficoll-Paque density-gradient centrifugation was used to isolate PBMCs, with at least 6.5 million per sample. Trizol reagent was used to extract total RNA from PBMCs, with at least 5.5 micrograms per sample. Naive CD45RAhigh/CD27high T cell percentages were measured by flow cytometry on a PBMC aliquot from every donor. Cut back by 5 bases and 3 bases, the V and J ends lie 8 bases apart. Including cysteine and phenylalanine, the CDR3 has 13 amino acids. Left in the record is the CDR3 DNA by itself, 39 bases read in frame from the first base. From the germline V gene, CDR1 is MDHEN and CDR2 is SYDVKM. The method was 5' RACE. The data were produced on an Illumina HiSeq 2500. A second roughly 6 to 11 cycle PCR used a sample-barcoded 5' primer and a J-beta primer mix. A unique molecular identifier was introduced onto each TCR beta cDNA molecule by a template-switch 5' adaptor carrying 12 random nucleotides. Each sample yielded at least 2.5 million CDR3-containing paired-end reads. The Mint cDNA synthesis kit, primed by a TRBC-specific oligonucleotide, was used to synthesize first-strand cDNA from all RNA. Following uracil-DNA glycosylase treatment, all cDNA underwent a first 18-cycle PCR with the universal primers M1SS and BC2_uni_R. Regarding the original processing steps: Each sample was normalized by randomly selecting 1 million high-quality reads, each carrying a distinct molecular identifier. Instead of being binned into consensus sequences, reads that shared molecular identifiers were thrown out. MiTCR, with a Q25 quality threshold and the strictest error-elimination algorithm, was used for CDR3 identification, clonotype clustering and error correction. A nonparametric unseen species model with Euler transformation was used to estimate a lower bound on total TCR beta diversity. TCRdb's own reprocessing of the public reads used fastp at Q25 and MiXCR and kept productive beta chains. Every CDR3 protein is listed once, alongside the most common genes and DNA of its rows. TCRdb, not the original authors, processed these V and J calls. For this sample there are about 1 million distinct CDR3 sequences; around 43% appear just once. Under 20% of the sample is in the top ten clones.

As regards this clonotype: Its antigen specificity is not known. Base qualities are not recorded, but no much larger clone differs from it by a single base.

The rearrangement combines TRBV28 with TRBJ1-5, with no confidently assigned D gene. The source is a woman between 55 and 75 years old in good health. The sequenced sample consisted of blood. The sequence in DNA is TGTGCCAGCAGTCGGAAAATCAATCAGCCCCAGCATTTT. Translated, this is CASSRKINQPQHF.